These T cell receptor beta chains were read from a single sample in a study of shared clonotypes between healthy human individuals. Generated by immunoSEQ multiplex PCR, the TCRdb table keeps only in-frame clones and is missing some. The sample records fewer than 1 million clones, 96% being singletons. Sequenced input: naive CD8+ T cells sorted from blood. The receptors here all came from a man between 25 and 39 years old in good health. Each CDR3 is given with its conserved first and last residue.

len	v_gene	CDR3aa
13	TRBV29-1	CSVGLTGGYGYTF
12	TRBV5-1	CASRGDQETQYF
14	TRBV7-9	CASNRQYMNTEAFF
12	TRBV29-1	CSVPGQGAIQYF
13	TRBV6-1	CASSAKLNTEAFF
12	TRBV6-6	CASRDFGQPQHF
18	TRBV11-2	CASSLAARGGASTDTQYF
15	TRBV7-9	CASSLGTSGKETQYF
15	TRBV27	CASSRDLGSYNEQFF
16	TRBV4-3	CASSQDVRGQGYEQYF
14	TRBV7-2	CASSLTDHTGELFF
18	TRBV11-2	CASSSSPVFYSGSNEQFF
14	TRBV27	CASSLGQGGYEQYF
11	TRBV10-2	CASSTSGEQYF
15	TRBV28	CASSSDRGSNQPQHF
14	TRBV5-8	CASRSWGQDTEAFF
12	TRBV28	CASSFSSYEQYF
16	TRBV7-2	CASSLPPGLAAGELFF
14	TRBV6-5	CASSYTRTNNEQFF
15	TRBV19	CASSLGGGSYNEQFF
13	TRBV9	CASTGLWTGELFF